Below are 14 T cell receptor beta chains sequenced from a single sample in a study of blood T cell repertoires in COVID-19. The repertoire was sequenced with immunoSEQ multiplex PCR; TCRdb's copy has only in-frame clones and lacks some. The sample consists of 120,000 or so clones, more than 75% of them appearing once. The sequenced sample consisted of peripheral blood. The receptor source for this set is a human donor in a cohort sampled during active COVID-19.

This chain joins TRBV5-3 and TRBJ1-1; 7 positions match TRBD1. TRBV5-3 is assigned to the ORF class and has an uncertain function. There are 13 residues in the CDR3. With V trimmed by 1 base and J by 4 bases, 1 base remained unmatched. Here the CDR3 reads CARSLRQGTEAFF. The CDR3 DNA is TGTGCCAGAAGCTTGCGACAGGGCACTGAAGCTTTCTTT.

This chain joins TRBV5-1 and TRBJ2-1, with TRBD1 as a possible D gene (6 bases). Trimming took off 3 bases at V and 6 bases at J, with 7 bases between the two ends. CDR3 length: 12 amino acids. CDR1 is SGHRS and CDR2 is YFSETQ in the germline V gene. The CDR3 bases are TGCGCCAGCAGCTCCAGGGGCAATGAGCAGTTCTTC. It translates to CASSSRGNEQFF. The variable domain in full, completed from reference TRBV5-1 and TRBJ2-1, reads KAGVTQTPRYLIKTRGQQVTLSCSPISGHRSVSWYQQTPGQGLQFLFEYFSETQRNKGNFPGRFSGRQFSNSRSEMNVSTLELGDSALYLCASSSRGNEQFFGPGTRLTVL.

This clone has a single count. The gene calls are TRBV27 and TRBJ1-2; D remains ambiguous. V was clipped by 7 bases and J by 4 bases, with 13 bases between them. The CDR3 runs 13 residues. Per the germline V gene, CDR1 is MNHEY and CDR2 is SMNVEV (reference sequence). The CDR3 DNA sequence: TGTGCCAGCACCTTCATCGGGAGCTATGGCTACACCTTC. This translates into CASTFIGSYGYTF.

On this clone itself: This CDR3 is also generated by other DNA sequences in the sample. V is TRBV19 and J is TRBJ2-5, with TRBD1 matching 10 bases. The CDR3 loop spans 14 amino acids. Losses at the gene ends were 5 bases for V and 4 bases for J; bases not matched to a gene: 4. CDR1 LNHDA and CDR2 SQIVND come from the germline V gene (reference sequence). CDR3 protein: CASSRQGAGETQYF. DNA of the CDR3: TGTGCCAGTAGTCGACAGGGGGCTGGAGAGACCCAGTACTTC.

The chain employs TRBV7-8 and TRBJ1-5; D gene unclear. Germline CDR1 SGHVS, CDR2 FQNEAQ. V was clipped by 0 bases and J by 7 bases, with 7 bases between them. The CDR3 has 13 residues. The CDR3, as DNA: TGTGCCAGCAGCTTAGCGAGCTTCCAGCCCCAGCATTTT. Protein product: CASSLASFQPQHF. Combining the CDR3 with reference TRBV7-8 and TRBJ1-5 gives the whole variable domain GAGVSQSPRYKVAKRGQDVALRCDPISGHVSLFWYQQALGQGPEFLTYFQNEAQLDKSGLPSDRFFAERPEGSVSTLKIQRTQQEDSAVYLCASSLASFQPQHFGDGTRLSIL.

CDR3: CASSPRTGVNYGYTF. CDR3 sequence (DNA): TGTGCCAGCAGCCCCAGGACAGGAGTCAACTATGGCTACACCTTC. V and J are TRBV14 and TRBJ1-2; 7 bases line up with TRBD1. Trimming took 4 bases from V and 2 from J; bases not matched to a gene: 7. CDR3 size: 15 residues. Germline CDR1 is SGHDN and CDR2 is FVKESK.

The rearrangement uses TRBV6-5 and TRBJ2-5; D possibly corresponds to TRBD2 (5 bases). V gave up 6 bases and J gave up 1 base, with 12 bases separating them. The germline gives CDR1 MNHEY, CDR2 SVGAGI. The CDR3 runs to 14 residues. The DNA for the CDR3 is TGTGCCAGCAGGCCTGTTGGGAGCCAAGAGACCCAGTACTTC. It is translated as CASRPVGSQETQYF.

This rearrangement joins TRBV5-1 to TRBJ1-2; TRBD1 aligns across 12 bases. The trim removed 0 bases at V and 4 bases at J, leaving 4 bases unmatched. This CDR3 is 16 amino acids long. Germline V gene data show CDR1 as SGHRS and CDR2 as YFSETQ. DNA of the CDR3: TGCGCCAGCAGCTTGGGGGGACAGGGGGCGAGCTATGGCTACACCTTC. It yields the protein CASSLGGQGASYGYTF.

The chain is built from TRBV14 and TRBJ2-7, with D possibly being TRBD2 (6 bases). Germline CDR1 and CDR2: SGHDN and FVKESK. The V end was cut by 3 bases, the J end by 6 bases, with 12 bases between. The length of the CDR3 is 13 residues. The CDR3 here is CASSQTRNGEQYF. In nucleotides, the CDR3 is TGTGCCAGCAGCCAGACTAGGAACGGCGAGCAGTACTTC.

J is TRBJ2-3 and V is TRBV29-1; no clear D. Trimming shortened V by 4 bases and J by 4 bases, and 12 bases separated the two germline ends. The CDR3 consists of 13 residues. Germline CDR1 is SQVTM and CDR2 is ANQGSEA. CDR3 amino acids: CSVVRSLADTQYF. The CDR3 DNA is TGCAGCGTTGTTCGGAGTTTGGCAGATACGCAGTATTTT.

CDR3 DNA sequence: TGTGCCAGCAGCCAAGATTCGGACGGGAGTAGGGGGCAGTTCTTC. It encodes CASSQDSDGSRGQFF. The genes are TRBV3-1 (or the pseudogene TRBV3-2) and TRBJ2-1, with D possibly matching TRBD2 (6 bases). This CDR3 has 15 residues. CDR1 is LGHDT, CDR2 YNNKEL, per germline (reference sequence). The V end lost 0 bases, the J end lost 12 bases, and 18 bases lay between the germline ends.

The V gene is TRBV5-4, the J gene TRBJ1-2, with D perhaps matching TRBD1 (5 bases). The germline CDR1 and CDR2 sequences are SGHNT and YYREEE (reference sequence). V lost 4 bases and J 3 bases, leaving 13 bases between the germline ends. There are 14 residues in the CDR3. CDR3 nucleotide sequence: TGTGCCAGCAGCCCCACAGGCAGAGACTATGGCTACACCTTC. This translates into CASSPTGRDYGYTF.

The rearrangement joins TRBV11-2 to TRBJ2-7, with D possibly matching TRBD2 (6 bases). CDR3 size: 14 residues. The germline CDR1 and CDR2 sequences are SGHAT and FQNNGV. V lost 1 base and J lost 1, with 8 bases in between. DNA for the CDR3: TGTGCCAGCAGCTTAGGTAGCGGATCCTACGAGCAGTACTTC. Protein product: CASSLGSGSYEQYF.

The chain recombines TRBV28 with TRBJ2-3, with D hard to call. The V end lost 3 bases, the J end lost 6 bases, and 7 bases lay between the germline ends. Germline V CDR1 and CDR2: MDHEN, SYDVKM. This CDR3 contains 12 residues. The CDR3 DNA is TGTGCCAGCAGTTTCCCCCGGGATACGCAGTATTTT. Its protein is CASSFPRDTQYF.